The T cell receptor (beta chain) described here comes from a study of shared clonotypes between healthy human individuals. Whole-study findings and limits: Generation probability values for non-shared clonotypes were lower than those for clonotypes shared by all four donors. Shared clonotypes: roughly 4.5% naive CD4, around 3.5% naive CD8, 2.3% memory CD4, 0.4% to 0.5% memory CD8. Larger estimated richness was generally seen in naive subsets than in memory subsets.

A note on this clone: What it recognizes is unknown.

Splitting of each subset's genomic DNA was done evenly across several immunoSEQ plates. TCRdb's table, derived via immunoSEQ multiplex PCR, lists solely in-frame clones and lacks some. The repertoire includes approximately 2,200,000 clones, around 93% of them detected once, and 1.7% sits in the top ten. V was cut by 3 bases and J by 6 bases, with 17 bases left in between. Germline CDR1 reads SQVTM; CDR2 reads ANQGSEA. CDR3 length: 15 amino acids. Naive CD8 cells were CD45RO-negative, positively selected for CCR7, excluding terminally differentiated effector memory CD45RA+ cells. The receptor was isolated from a man between 18 and 35 years old in good health. Some clones in this sample may be carry-over from other donors' samples. The chain recombines TRBV29-1 with TRBJ2-2; a weak D match, TRBD1 (6 bases). Sequenced sample: naive CD8+ T cells from PBMCs. In DNA form, the CDR3 reads TGCAGCGTTGAGGGGTTACAGGGTCAAGCCGGGGAGCTGTTTTTT. It yields the protein CSVEGLQGQAGELFF.